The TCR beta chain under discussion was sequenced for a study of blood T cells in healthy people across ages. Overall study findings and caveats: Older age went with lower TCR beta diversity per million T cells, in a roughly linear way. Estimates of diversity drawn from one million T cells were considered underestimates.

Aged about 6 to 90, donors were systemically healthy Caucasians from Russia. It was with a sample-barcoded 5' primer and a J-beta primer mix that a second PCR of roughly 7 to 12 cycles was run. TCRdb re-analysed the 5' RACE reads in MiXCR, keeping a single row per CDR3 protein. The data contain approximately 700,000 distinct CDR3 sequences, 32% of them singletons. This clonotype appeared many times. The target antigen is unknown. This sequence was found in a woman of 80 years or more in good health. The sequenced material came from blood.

The CDR3, as DNA: TGTGCCAGCCTCGCGGGTGCCGATAATTCACCCCTCCACTTT. Protein product: CASLAGADNSPLHF. The chain has TRBV7-2 and TRBJ1-6; D gene uncertain. V lost 8 bases and J 5 bases, leaving 13 bases between the germline ends. Germline V gives CDR1 SGHTA, CDR2 FQGNSA. The CDR3 has 14 residues.